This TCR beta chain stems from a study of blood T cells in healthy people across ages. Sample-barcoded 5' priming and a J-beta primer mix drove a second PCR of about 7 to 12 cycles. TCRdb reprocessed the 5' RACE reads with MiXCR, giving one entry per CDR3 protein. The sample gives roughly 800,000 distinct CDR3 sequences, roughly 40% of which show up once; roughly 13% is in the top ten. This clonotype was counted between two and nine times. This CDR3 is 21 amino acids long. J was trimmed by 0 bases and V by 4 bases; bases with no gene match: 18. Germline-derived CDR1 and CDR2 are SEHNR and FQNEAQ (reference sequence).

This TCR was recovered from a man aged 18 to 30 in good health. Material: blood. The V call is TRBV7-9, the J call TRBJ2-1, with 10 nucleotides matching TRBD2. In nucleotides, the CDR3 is TGTGCCAGCAGCTCTACCCCGGGACTAAGCGGGGGGGCGAGCTCCTACAATGAGCAGTTCTTC. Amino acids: CASSSTPGLSGGASSYNEQFF.